This T cell receptor (beta chain) appears in the sequencing data of a study of vaccination effects on CD4 cells after COVID-19. Study-level background: A few convalescent patients gave early and late post-vaccination samples. Each culture well received some 1.9 million PBMC. These cells were then cultured in IMDM with roughly 9.8 IU/ml IL-2 and around 9.6 ug/ml peptides.

After less than twelve days in culture, the CD4+ T cells were isolated. PCR showed that the person got SARS-CoV-2 infection at some point between March and December 2020. BNT162b2 vaccine or mRNA-1273 vaccine was given to participants in two doses. A note on this clone: What it binds is not known.

The study's findings and limits: Infection- and vaccine-induced clones contracted markedly late after vaccination.

Assay used: immunoSEQ multiplex PCR; TCRdb lists only in-frame clones, some missing. This table has roughly 30,000 clones, approximately 77% appearing once. Germline V gives CDR1 SQVTM, CDR2 ANQGSEA. V dropped 4 bases and J dropped 3 bases, with 12 bases sitting between them. This CDR3 comprises 13 residues. This TCR derives from a human donor who had a prior SARS-CoV-2 infection. Material: CD4+ T cells from PBMCs cultured without peptide, obtained after COVID-19 vaccination. This rearrangement joins TRBV29-1 to TRBJ1-1; no firm D call. The CDR3 DNA is TGCAGCGTTGGTGGGCAGTCGTACACTGAAGCTTTCTTT. Its protein is CSVGGQSYTEAFF.